The clone carrying this TCR beta chain appeared once. Its cognate antigen is unknown. Between the trimmed V and J ends, which lost 3 bases and 4 bases, there was a span of 11 bases. Germline V gene sequence: CDR1 SGHRS, CDR2 YFSETQ. This CDR3 spans 14 amino acids. The data are from a study of CD8 T cells in Susac syndrome. Regarding the study as a whole: By the study's own acknowledgment, its TCR sequencing and HLA analysis included relatively few individuals.

CD8+ and CD4+ T cells circulating in blood were sequenced for TCR beta. About 0.45 to 1 ug RNA was reverse transcribed with random hexamers. Amplification of TCR beta CDR3 spanned 54 Vbeta and 13 Jbeta via immunoSEQ multiplex PCR. MiXCR, run by TCRdb on the immunoSEQ multiplex PCR reads, gives a single entry per CDR3 protein. The table lists over 150,000 distinct CDR3 sequences, over 85% of them singletons. Specimen: CD4+ T cells from PBMCs. The gene calls are TRBV5-1 and TRBJ1-3; no clear D. The TCR sequence derives from a human donor with multiple sclerosis. As DNA, the CDR3 is TGCGCCAGCAGCTCCAATGGAGACGGAAACACCATATATTTT. It encodes CASSSNGDGNTIYF.